The 17 T cell receptor beta chains given below trace back to one sample, sequenced in a study of blood T cell repertoires in COVID-19. Using immunoSEQ multiplex PCR, the repertoire was profiled, and TCRdb retains in-frame clones only, with some absent. The data contain tens of thousands of clones, approximately 88% of them singletons. The specimen was peripheral blood. The origin of the receptors is a human donor in a cohort sampled during active COVID-19.

The rearrangement joins TRBV5-4 to TRBJ1-1; TRBD1 aligns across 9 bases. V lost 2 bases and J lost 0; bases outside the gene matches: 2. The CDR3 contains 15 residues. Germline V gene lookup returns CDR1 SGHNT and CDR2 YYREEE (reference sequence). CDR3: CASSFRTGVNTEAFF. Here the CDR3 DNA reads TGTGCCAGCAGCTTTCGGACAGGGGTGAACACTGAAGCTTTCTTT.

This chain connects TRBV14 to TRBJ1-4; 9 positions match TRBD1. The V gene end was trimmed by 2 bases and the J gene end by 8 bases; junction bases not matched to a gene: 12. The CDR3 has 17 amino acids. Germline loops: CDR1 SGHDN, CDR2 FVKESK. This CDR3 is CASSQLGPGQGLEKLFF. The CDR3 coding sequence is TGTGCCAGCAGCCAATTGGGCCCGGGACAGGGCCTGGAAAAACTGTTTTTT.

The rearrangement joins TRBV6-5 to TRBJ2-2; TRBD1 aligns across 8 bases. Trimming cost V 6 bases and J 4 bases; bases outside gene matches: 4. CDR3 length: 14 residues. Germline V lookup: CDR1 MNHEY, CDR2 SVGAGI. As DNA, the CDR3 is TGTGCCAGCAGAACAGGGGGGTTCACCGGGGAGCTGTTTTTT. It yields the protein CASRTGGFTGELFF.

This chain joins TRBV9 and TRBJ2-1; 9 bases match TRBD1. The CDR3 runs 15 residues. The germline gives CDR1 SGDLS, CDR2 YYNGEE. V lost 2 bases, J lost 7 bases, and 7 bases stayed unmatched. CDR3 residues: CASSVAQGAGNEQFF. DNA for the CDR3: TGTGCCAGCAGCGTGGCACAGGGGGCTGGAAATGAGCAGTTCTTC.

This clone has a single count. The chain combines TRBV19 with TRBJ1-5; 10 nucleotides align to TRBD1. This CDR3 region has 15 residues. The V gene end was trimmed by 6 bases and the J gene end by 2 bases; junction bases not matched to a gene: 4. CDR1 is LNHDA, CDR2 SQIVND, per germline (reference sequence). As DNA, the CDR3 is TGTGCCAGTAGGACCGGACAGGGGGGCAATCAGCCCCAGCATTTT. As protein: CASRTGQGGNQPQHF. Full variable domain (missing parts from reference TRBV19 and TRBJ1-5): DGGITQSPKYLFRKEGQNVTLSCEQNLNHDAMYWYRQDPGQGLRLIYYSQIVNDFQKGDIAEGYSVSREKKESFPLTVTSAQKNPTAFYLCASRTGQGGNQPQHFGDGTRLSIL.

The chain is built from TRBV3-1 (or the pseudogene TRBV3-2) and TRBJ2-5; 10 positions match TRBD2. With V trimmed by 4 bases and J by 1 base, 0 bases remained unmatched. CDR1 is LGHDT and CDR2 is YNNKEL in the germline V gene (reference sequence). This CDR3 region has 14 residues. CDR3: CASSPSGGQETQYF. CDR3 DNA sequence: TGTGCCAGCAGCCCTAGCGGGGGCCAAGAGACCCAGTACTTC.

V and J are TRBV6-1 and TRBJ2-7, with 9 positions matching TRBD2. The germline V gene encodes CDR1 MNHNS and CDR2 SASEGT. Trimming removed 2 bases from V and 6 bases from J; junction bases left unmatched: 8. The CDR3 has 15 amino acids. This CDR3 is CASSEYVAGAVEQYF. The CDR3, as DNA: TGTGCCAGCAGTGAATATGTAGCGGGAGCAGTCGAGCAGTACTTC.

This sequence joins TRBV5-6 and TRBJ2-7; 8 bases line up with TRBD2. The germline gives CDR1 SGHDT, CDR2 YYEEEE. The CDR3 is 15 residues long. With V trimmed by 4 bases and J by 3 bases, 9 bases remained unmatched. Written as DNA, the CDR3 is TGTGCCAGCAGCAAACCGGGACTAGTCAACTACGAGCAGTACTTC. Translation: CASSKPGLVNYEQYF.

The sample holds a few counts of this clone. This chain connects TRBV5-1 to TRBJ2-7, with 8 bases that match TRBD1. The CDR3 covers 13 residues. The trim removed 4 bases at V and 6 bases at J, leaving 6 bases unmatched. Germline V gene sequence: CDR1 SGHRS, CDR2 YFSETQ. The CDR3 reads CASSPGTGPEQYF. The CDR3 nucleotides read TGCGCCAGCAGCCCGGGGACAGGTCCCGAGCAGTACTTC. The entire variable domain, with the rest obtained from reference TRBV5-1 and TRBJ2-7, is as follows: KAGVTQTPRYLIKTRGQQVTLSCSPISGHRSVSWYQQTPGQGLQFLFEYFSETQRNKGNFPGRFSGRQFSNSRSEMNVSTLELGDSALYLCASSPGTGPEQYFGPGTRLTVT.

V usage is TRBV19 and J usage is TRBJ1-5, with 12 bases identical to TRBD1. The CDR3 is 16 residues long. V was pared by 5 bases and J by 6 bases, with 8 bases of the junction left unmatched. Germline CDR1 reads LNHDA; CDR2 reads SQIVND (reference sequence). The chain's CDR3 is CASSATGTGGGQPQHF. DNA of the CDR3: TGTGCCAGTAGTGCTACTGGGACAGGGGGCGGTCAGCCCCAGCATTTT.

The chain recombines TRBV20-1 with TRBJ2-7, with 11 bases lining up with TRBD1. After removal of 3 bases from V and 1 base from J, the junction contained 5 bases not matched to a gene. The CDR3 contains 15 residues. Germline CDR1 is DFQATT and CDR2 is SNEGSKA (reference sequence). The CDR3 spells CSASVGQGASYEQYF. The DNA for the CDR3 is TGCAGTGCTAGTGTTGGACAGGGGGCTTCCTACGAGCAGTACTTC.

The chain joins TRBV6-5 to TRBJ1-5; weak D call: TRBD1 (6 bases). The CDR3 covers 14 residues. Germline V gives CDR1 MNHEY, CDR2 SVGAGI. Trimming stripped 4 bases from V and 7 bases from J, with 14 bases between. CDR3 residues: CASSWGPAEQPQHF. In DNA form, the CDR3 reads TGTGCCAGCAGTTGGGGGCCCGCGGAACAGCCCCAGCATTTT.

The V call is TRBV5-5, the J call TRBJ1-5, with TRBD1 as a possible D gene (5 bases). Trimming stripped 0 bases from V and 1 base from J, with 5 bases between. CDR1 is SGHKS, CDR2 YYEKEE, per germline (reference sequence). The CDR3 contains 14 residues. CDR3 region: CASSLDRSNQPQHF. The CDR3 DNA reads as TGTGCCAGCAGCTTGGACAGGAGCAATCAGCCCCAGCATTTT.

The rearrangement uses TRBV7-2 and TRBJ1-3; D uncertain. Trimming removed 4 bases at V and 0 bases at J, with 7 bases between. This CDR3 contains 14 residues. Looked up from germline, CDR1 is SGHTA and CDR2 is FQGNSA. The CDR3 region is CASSSSNSGNTIYF. Here the CDR3 DNA reads TGTGCCAGCAGCTCTAGTAACTCTGGAAACACCATATATTTT.

This sequence joins TRBV18 and TRBJ1-1; D possibly corresponds to TRBD1 (6 bases). Germline V lookup: CDR1 KGHSH, CDR2 LQKENI. The CDR3 consists of 14 residues. V shed 8 bases and J shed 2 bases, with 15 bases lying between them. The CDR3 protein is CASTVQGYNTEAFF. CDR3 bases: TGTGCCAGCACAGTACAGGGCTACAACACTGAAGCTTTCTTT. Full variable domain (rest looked up from reference TRBV18 and TRBJ1-1): NAGVMQNPRHLVRRRGQEARLRCSPMKGHSHVYWYRQLPEEGLKFMVYLQKENIIDESGMPKERFSAEFPKEGPSILRIQQVVRGDSAAYFCASTVQGYNTEAFFGQGTRLTVV.

The rearrangement links TRBV27 to TRBJ1-2, with 7 bases that match TRBD1. Germline V gene sequence: CDR1 MNHEY, CDR2 SMNVEV (reference sequence). V dropped 0 bases and J dropped 6; count of bases not matched to a gene: 4. The CDR3 sequence is 14 residues long. CDR3 nucleotide sequence: TGTGCCAGCAGTTTATCAGGGGGCGCTGATGGCTACACCTTC. Its protein product is CASSLSGGADGYTF.

The gene calls are TRBV5-1 and TRBJ2-1; TRBD2 might be the D (6 bases). This CDR3 has 15 amino acids. V dropped 2 bases and J dropped 10 bases, with 19 bases sitting between them. The germline V gene encodes CDR1 SGHRS and CDR2 YFSETQ. In DNA form, the CDR3 reads TGCGCCAGCAGCTTACATTCCGGGAGAACAAAGGAGCAGTTCTTC. Its translation is CASSLHSGRTKEQFF. The full variable domain, completed using reference TRBV5-1 and TRBJ2-1, is KAGVTQTPRYLIKTRGQQVTLSCSPISGHRSVSWYQQTPGQGLQFLFEYFSETQRNKGNFPGRFSGRQFSNSRSEMNVSTLELGDSALYLCASSLHSGRTKEQFFGPGTRLTVL.